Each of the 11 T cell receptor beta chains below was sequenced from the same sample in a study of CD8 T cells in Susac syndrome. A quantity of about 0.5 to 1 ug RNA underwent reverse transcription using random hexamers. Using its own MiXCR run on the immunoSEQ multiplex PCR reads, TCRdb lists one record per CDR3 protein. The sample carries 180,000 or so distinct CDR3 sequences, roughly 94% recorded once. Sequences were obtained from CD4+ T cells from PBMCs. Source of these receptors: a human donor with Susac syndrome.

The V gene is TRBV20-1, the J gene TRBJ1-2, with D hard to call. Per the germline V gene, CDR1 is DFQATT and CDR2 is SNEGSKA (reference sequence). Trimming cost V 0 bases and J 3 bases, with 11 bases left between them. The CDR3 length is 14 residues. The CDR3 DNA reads TGCAGTGCTAGAGAAAACCGGGAGTACTATGGCTACACCTTC. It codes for CSARENREYYGYTF.

CDR3 in amino acids: CASSPRDRGYQPQHF. CDR3 in DNA: TGTGCCAGTAGTCCCCGGGACAGGGGATATCAGCCCCAGCATTTT. The chain recombines TRBV19 with TRBJ1-5, with 10 nucleotides matching TRBD1. Germline lookup yields CDR1 LNHDA and CDR2 SQIVND (reference sequence). CDR3 length: 15 amino acids. V gave up 5 bases and J gave up 5 bases; unmatched junction bases: 6. Using reference TRBV19 and TRBJ1-5 for the parts outside the CDR3, the full variable domain is DGGITQSPKYLFRKEGQNVTLSCEQNLNHDAMYWYRQDPGQGLRLIYYSQIVNDFQKGDIAEGYSVSREKKESFPLTVTSAQKNPTAFYLCASSPRDRGYQPQHFGDGTRLSIL.

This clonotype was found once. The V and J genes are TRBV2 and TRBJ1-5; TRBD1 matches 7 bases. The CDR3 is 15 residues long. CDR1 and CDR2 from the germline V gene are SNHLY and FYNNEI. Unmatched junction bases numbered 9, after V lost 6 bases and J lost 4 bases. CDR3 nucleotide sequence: TGTGCCAGCAGCTCGACAGGGACCGTTAATCAGCCCCAGCATTTT. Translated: CASSSTGTVNQPQHF.

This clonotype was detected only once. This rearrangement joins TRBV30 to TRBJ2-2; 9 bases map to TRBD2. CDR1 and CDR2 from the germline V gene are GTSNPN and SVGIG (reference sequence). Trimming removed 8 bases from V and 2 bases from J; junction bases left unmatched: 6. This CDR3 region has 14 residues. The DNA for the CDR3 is TGTGCCCAGGGGGGACTAGCAAACACCGGGGAGCTGTTTTTT. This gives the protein CAQGGLANTGELFF.

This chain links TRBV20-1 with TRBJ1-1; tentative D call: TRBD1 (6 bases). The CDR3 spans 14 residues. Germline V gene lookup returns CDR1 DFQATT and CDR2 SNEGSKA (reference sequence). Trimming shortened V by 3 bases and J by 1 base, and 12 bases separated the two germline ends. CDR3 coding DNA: TGCAGTGCTAGGGACAGCAGGTCGAACACTGAAGCTTTCTTT. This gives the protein CSARDSRSNTEAFF.

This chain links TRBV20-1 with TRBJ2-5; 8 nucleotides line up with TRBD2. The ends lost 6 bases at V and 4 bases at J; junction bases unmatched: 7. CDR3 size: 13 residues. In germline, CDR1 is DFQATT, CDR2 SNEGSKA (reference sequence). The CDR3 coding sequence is TGCAGTGCGATTAGCGGGAACGGAGAGACCCAGTACTTC. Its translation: CSAISGNGETQYF.

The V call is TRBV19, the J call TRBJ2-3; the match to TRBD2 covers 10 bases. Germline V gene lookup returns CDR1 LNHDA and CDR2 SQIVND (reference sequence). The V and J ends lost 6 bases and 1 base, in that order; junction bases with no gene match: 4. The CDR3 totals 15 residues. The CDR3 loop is CASRGLAGGTDTQYF. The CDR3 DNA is TGTGCCAGTAGGGGGCTAGCGGGGGGCACAGATACGCAGTATTTT.

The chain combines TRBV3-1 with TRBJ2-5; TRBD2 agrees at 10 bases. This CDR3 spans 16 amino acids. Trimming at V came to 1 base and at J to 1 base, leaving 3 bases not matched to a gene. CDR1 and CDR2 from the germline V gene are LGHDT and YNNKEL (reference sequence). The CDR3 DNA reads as TGTGCCAGCAGCCAAGTAGCGGGGGGAATCCAAGAGACCCAGTACTTC. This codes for CASSQVAGGIQETQYF.

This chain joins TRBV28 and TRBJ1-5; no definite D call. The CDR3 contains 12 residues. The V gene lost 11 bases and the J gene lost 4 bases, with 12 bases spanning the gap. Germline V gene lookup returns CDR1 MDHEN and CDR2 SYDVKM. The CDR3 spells CACVHGNQPQHF. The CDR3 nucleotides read TGTGCCTGCGTCCATGGGAATCAGCCCCAGCATTTT.

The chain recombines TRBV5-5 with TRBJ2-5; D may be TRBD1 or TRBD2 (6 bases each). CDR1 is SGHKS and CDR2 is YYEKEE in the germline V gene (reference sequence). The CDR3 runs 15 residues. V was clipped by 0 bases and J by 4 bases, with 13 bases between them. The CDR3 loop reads CASSLGGATGETQYF. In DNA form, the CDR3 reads TGTGCCAGCAGCTTGGGGGGGGCGACGGGAGAGACCCAGTACTTC.

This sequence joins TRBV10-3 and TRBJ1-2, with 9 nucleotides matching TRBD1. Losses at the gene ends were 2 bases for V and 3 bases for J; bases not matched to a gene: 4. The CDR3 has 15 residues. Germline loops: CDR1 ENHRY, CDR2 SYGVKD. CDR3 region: CAISETWTGDYGYTF. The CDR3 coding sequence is TGTGCCATCAGTGAGACTTGGACAGGGGACTATGGCTACACCTTC.